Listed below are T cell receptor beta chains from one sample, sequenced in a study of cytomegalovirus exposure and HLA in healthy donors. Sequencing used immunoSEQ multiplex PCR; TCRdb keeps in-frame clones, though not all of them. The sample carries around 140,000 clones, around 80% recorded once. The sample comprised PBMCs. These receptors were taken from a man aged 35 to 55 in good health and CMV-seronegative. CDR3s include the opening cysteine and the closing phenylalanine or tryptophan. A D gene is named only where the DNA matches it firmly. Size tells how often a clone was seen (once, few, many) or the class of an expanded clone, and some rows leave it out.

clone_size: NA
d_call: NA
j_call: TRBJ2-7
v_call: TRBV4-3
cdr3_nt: TGCGCCAGCAGACTCACGGACAGCGGCTCCTACGAGCAGTACTTC
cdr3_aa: CASRLTDSGSYEQYF

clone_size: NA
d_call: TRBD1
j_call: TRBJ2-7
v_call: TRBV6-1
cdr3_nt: TGTGCCAGCCAGGGGGAAGGGGCTACCTACGAGCAGTACTTC
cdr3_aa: CASQGEGATYEQYF

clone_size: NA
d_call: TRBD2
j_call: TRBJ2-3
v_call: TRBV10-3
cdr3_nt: TGTGCCATCAGTGAATCCAAACCGGGACTAGCGGGCGACACAGATACGCAGTATTTT
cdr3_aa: CAISESKPGLAGDTDTQYF

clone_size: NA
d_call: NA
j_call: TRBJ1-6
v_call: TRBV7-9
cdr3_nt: TGTGCCAGCAGCTTAGGTACAGGAAGCTCCTATAATTCACCCCTCCACTTT
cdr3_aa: CASSLGTGSSYNSPLHF

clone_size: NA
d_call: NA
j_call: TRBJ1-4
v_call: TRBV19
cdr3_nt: TGTGCCAGTAGTATTTCCGGGGCTAATGAAAAACTGTTTTTT
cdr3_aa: CASSISGANEKLFF

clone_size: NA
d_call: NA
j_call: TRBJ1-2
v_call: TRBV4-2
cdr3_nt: TGTGCCAGCAGCCAAGATGGGGGGAACTATGGCTACACCTTC
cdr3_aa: CASSQDGGNYGYTF

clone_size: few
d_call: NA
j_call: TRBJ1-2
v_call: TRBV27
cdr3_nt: TGTGCCAGCAGTTTGGACACCTCCTATGGCTACACCTTC
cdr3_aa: CASSLDTSYGYTF

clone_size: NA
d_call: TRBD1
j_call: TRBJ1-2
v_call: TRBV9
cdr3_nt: TGTGCCAGCAGCCCCGGACAGGGCGAATATGGCTACACCTTC
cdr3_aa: CASSPGQGEYGYTF

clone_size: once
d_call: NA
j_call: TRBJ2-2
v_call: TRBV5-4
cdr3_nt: TGTGCCAGCAGCTTCGGCGGGATGGGCACCGGGGAGCTGTTTTTT
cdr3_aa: CASSFGGMGTGELFF

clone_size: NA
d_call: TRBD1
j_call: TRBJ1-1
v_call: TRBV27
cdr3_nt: TGTGCCAGCAGTTTAGGACAGGGGGTTGAAGCTTTCTTT
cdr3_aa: CASSLGQGVEAFF